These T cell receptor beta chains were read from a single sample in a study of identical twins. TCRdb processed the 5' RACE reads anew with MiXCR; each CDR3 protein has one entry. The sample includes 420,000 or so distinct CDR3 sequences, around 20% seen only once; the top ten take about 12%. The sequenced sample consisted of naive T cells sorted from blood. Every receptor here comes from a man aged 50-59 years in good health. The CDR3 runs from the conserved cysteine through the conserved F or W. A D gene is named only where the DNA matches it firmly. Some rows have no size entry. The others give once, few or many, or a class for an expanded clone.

CASSIGSTSSGNTIYF	TGCGCCAGCAGCATCGGATCAACCAGCTCTGGAAACACCATATATTTT	NA	NA	TRBV5-1	TRBJ1-3
CASSGRDGTYEQYF	TGTGCCAGCAGTGGCCGGGACGGTACCTACGAGCAGTACTTC	NA	NA	TRBV6-1	TRBJ2-7
CASSGQGAPETQYF	TGTGCCAGCAGCGGTCAGGGGGCGCCGGAGACCCAGTACTTC	TRBD1	NA	TRBV7-9	TRBJ2-5
CASSSPRTGVHGELFF	TGTGCCAGCAGCTCCCCGAGGACAGGGGTTCACGGGGAGCTGTTTTTT	TRBD1	once	TRBV7-2	TRBJ2-2
CASSVEGAGYNEQFF	TGTGCCAGCAGTGTGGAGGGGGCGGGGTACAATGAGCAGTTCTTC	NA	few	TRBV6-1	TRBJ2-1
CSAGALAGIEQFF	TGCAGTGCTGGAGCACTAGCGGGGATTGAGCAGTTCTTC	TRBD2	few	TRBV20-1	TRBJ2-1
CASSQGPSSDTQYF	TGCGCCAGCAGCCAAGGCCCCTCTTCAGATACGCAGTATTTT	NA	NA	TRBV4-3	TRBJ2-3
CASSQPYNEQFF	TGCGCCAGCAGTCAACCCTACAATGAGCAGTTCTTC	NA	NA	TRBV23-1	TRBJ2-1
CAWSPGERGMPNF	TGTGCCTGGAGTCCAGGGGAACGAGGGATGCCGAACTTC	NA	NA	TRBV30	TRBJ2-5
CASSLGSNGNEQFF	TGCGCCAGCAGCCTGGGGAGTAACGGGAATGAGCAGTTCTTC	NA	many	TRBV4-3	TRBJ2-1
CASSLGQGTNTEAFF	TGTGCCAGCAGCTTGGGACAGGGGACGAACACTGAAGCTTTCTTT	TRBD1	NA	TRBV7-8	TRBJ1-1
CASSLGPTTGELFF	TGTGCCAGCAGCTTAGGACCGACCACCGGGGAGCTGTTTTTT	NA	many	TRBV7-8	TRBJ2-2
CASSEHRGLTNEKLFF	TGTGCCAGCAGTGAACACAGGGGGCTGACTAATGAAAAACTGTTTTTT	TRBD1	NA	TRBV6-1	TRBJ1-4
CASSLTNAATEAFF	TGTGCCAGCAGTCTGACCAATGCGGCCACTGAAGCTTTCTTT	NA	few	TRBV12-3/TRBV12-4	TRBJ1-1
CASSLVRPLYNEQFF	TGTGCCAGCAGCTTGGTCAGACCTTTATACAATGAGCAGTTCTTC	NA	NA	TRBV5-5	TRBJ2-1
CSVENYRSNEQFF	TGCAGCGTTGAAAATTATAGGTCGAATGAGCAGTTCTTC	NA	few	TRBV29-1	TRBJ2-1
CASSRIGNTIYF	TGTGCCAGCAGCAGAATTGGAAACACCATATATTTT	NA	NA	TRBV12-3/TRBV12-4	TRBJ1-3
CSVAPGQNLYEQYF	TGCAGCGTTGCCCCGGGACAGAACCTCTACGAGCAGTACTTC	TRBD1	NA	TRBV29-1	TRBJ2-7
CASTPPGVDRGRELFF	TGTGCCAGCACCCCCCCCGGGGTAGATAGAGGCAGGGAGCTGTTTTTT	NA	NA	TRBV11-2	TRBJ2-2